This T cell receptor beta chain derives from a study of CD8 T cells in Susac syndrome. The germline V gene has CDR1 LGHNA and CDR2 YSLEER. The germline V and J ends were trimmed by 1 base and 3 bases, with 16 bases remaining between them. The CDR3 totals 16 residues. Sequencing of TCR beta was performed on blood CD8+ T cells and on blood CD4+ T cells. The multiple sclerosis control group was made up of treatment-naive patients with stable or active relapsing-remitting disease. Negative isolation yielded the CD8+ and CD4+ T cells, while FACS enriched the TEMRA cells. RNA, at roughly 0.45 to 1 ug, was reverse transcribed with random hexamers. It was immunoSEQ multiplex PCR that amplified TCR beta CDR3 across 54 Vbeta and 13 Jbeta. Using its own MiXCR run on the immunoSEQ multiplex PCR reads, TCRdb lists one record per CDR3 protein. The table shows about 300,000 distinct CDR3 sequences, with around 85% occurring only once.

The sample taken for sequencing was CD8+ T cells from PBMCs. The chain recombines TRBV4-3 with TRBJ2-7, with D possibly TRBD1 on 5 matching bases. The TCR originated in a human donor with multiple sclerosis. The CDR3 loop is CASSQVVEQGNYEQYF. The CDR3 coding sequence is TGCGCCAGCAGCCAAGTTGTAGAGCAGGGAAACTACGAGCAGTACTTC.